Sequencing of this T cell receptor beta chain was carried out in a study of T cell responses to AZD1222 COVID-19 vaccine. The assay was immunoSEQ multiplex PCR, and TCRdb's table has in-frame clones only and misses some. The table lists 180,000 or so clones, around 88% of them singletons. The V gene's germline CDR1 is SEHNR and CDR2 FQNEAQ (reference sequence). V gave up 1 base and J gave up 8 bases, with 14 bases separating them. The CDR3 sequence is 14 residues long. The receptor was isolated from an adult in good health. The chain is built from TRBV7-9 and TRBJ1-2; the D is unclear. Source: peripheral blood, taken on day 0 of AZD1222 vaccination. The CDR3 region has the DNA TGTGCCAGCAGCTTAGATCTTACTGCTGGGGGCTACACCTTC. It specifies CASSLDLTAGGYTF.